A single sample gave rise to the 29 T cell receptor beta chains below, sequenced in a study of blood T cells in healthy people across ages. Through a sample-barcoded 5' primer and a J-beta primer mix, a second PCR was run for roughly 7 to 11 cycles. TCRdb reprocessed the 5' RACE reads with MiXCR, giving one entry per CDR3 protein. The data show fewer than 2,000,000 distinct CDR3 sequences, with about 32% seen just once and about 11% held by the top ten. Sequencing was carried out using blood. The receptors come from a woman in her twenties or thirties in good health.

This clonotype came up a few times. CDR3 in DNA: TGTGCCAGCAGCCACACGGGGGGGAGGGGTTGGAATGAGCAGTTCTTC. Its translation is CASSHTGGRGWNEQFF. The genes are TRBV4-2 and TRBJ2-1; 8 positions agree with TRBD2. The ends lost 3 bases at V and 7 bases at J; junction bases unmatched: 11. The CDR3 contains 16 residues. The germline gives CDR1 LGHNA, CDR2 YNFKEQ.

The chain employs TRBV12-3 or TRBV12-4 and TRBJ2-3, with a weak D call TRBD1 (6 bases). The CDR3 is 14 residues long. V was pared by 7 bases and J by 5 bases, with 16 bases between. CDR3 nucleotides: TGTGCCAGCACCCTTGGGGGCCGCCGAGATACGCAGTATTTT. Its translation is CASTLGGRRDTQYF.

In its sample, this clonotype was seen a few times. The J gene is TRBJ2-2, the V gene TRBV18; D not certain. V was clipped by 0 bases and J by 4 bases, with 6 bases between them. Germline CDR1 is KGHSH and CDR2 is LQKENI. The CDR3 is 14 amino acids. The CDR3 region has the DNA TGTGCCAGCTCACCACCTTCCGTCACCGGGGAGCTGTTTTTT. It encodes CASSPPSVTGELFF.

The CDR3 loop reads CSAEDISGTYEQYF. DNA of the CDR3: TGCAGTGCAGAGGACATCTCGGGTACCTACGAGCAGTACTTC. V is TRBV20-1 and J is TRBJ2-7, with TRBD1 as a possible D gene (5 bases). The germline gives CDR1 DFQATT, CDR2 SNEGSKA (reference sequence). Trimming took off 6 bases at V and 2 bases at J, with 17 bases between the two ends. CDR3 length equals 14 residues.

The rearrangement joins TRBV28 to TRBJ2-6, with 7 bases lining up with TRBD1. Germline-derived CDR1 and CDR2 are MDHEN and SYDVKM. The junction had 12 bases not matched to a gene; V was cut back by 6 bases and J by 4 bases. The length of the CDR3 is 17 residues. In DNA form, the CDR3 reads TGTGCCAGCAGCCCCGGGACAGCCAGCAGGGGGGCCAACGTCCTGACTTTC. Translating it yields CASSPGTASRGANVLTF.

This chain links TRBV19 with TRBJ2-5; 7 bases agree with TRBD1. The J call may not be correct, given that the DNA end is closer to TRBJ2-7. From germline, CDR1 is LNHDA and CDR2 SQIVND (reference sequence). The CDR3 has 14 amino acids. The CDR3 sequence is CASKGTVRIYEQYF. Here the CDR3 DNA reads TGTGCCAGCAAAGGGACAGTCCGGATCTACGAGCAGTACTTC.

CDR3 sequence (DNA): TGTGCCAGCAGGCTATCCCCGATAGAGACCCAGTACTTC. Translating gives CASRLSPIETQYF. The rearrangement joins TRBV7-3 to TRBJ2-5; D gene uncertain. CDR1 and CDR2 from the germline V gene are SGHTA and FQGTGA. This CDR3 has 13 amino acids. V dropped 6 bases and J dropped 4 bases, with 12 bases sitting between them. Together with reference TRBV7-3 and TRBJ2-5, the CDR3 gives the full variable domain: GAGVSQTPSNKVTEKGKYVELRCDPISGHTALYWYRQSLGQGPEFLIYFQGTGAADDSGLPNDRFFAVRPEGSVSTLKIQRTERGDSAVYLCASRLSPIETQYFGPGTRLLVL.

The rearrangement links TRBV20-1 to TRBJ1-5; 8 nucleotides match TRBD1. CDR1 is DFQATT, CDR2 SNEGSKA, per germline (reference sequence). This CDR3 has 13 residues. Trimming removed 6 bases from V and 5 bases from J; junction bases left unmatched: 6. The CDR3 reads CSATDRVYQPQHF. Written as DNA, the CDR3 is TGCAGTGCCACGGACAGGGTCTATCAGCCCCAGCATTTT.

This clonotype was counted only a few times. The CDR3 region has the DNA TGCAGTGCTAGCCCCGGGAGGAAAATAGGCCATGACTATGGCTACACCTTC. It encodes CSASPGRKIGHDYGYTF. The V and J genes are TRBV20-1 and TRBJ1-2; D is unclear. The CDR3 runs 17 residues. Germline-derived CDR1 and CDR2 are DFQATT and SNEGSKA (reference sequence). V lost 3 bases to trimming and J lost 3 bases, with 23 bases between them.

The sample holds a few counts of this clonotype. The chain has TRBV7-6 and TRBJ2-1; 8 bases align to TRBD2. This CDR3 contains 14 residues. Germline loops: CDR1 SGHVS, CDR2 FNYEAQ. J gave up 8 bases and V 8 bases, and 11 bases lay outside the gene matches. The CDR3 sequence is CASCCTGGVDEQFF. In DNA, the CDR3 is TGTGCCAGCTGTTGTACGGGGGGGGTCGATGAGCAGTTCTTC.

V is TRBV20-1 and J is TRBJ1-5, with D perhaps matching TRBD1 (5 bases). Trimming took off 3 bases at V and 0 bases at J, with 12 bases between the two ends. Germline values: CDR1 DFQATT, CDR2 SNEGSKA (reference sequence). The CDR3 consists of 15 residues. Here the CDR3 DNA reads TGCAGTGCTAGTACCCGGACATTTAGCAATCAGCCCCAGCATTTT. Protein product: CSASTRTFSNQPQHF.

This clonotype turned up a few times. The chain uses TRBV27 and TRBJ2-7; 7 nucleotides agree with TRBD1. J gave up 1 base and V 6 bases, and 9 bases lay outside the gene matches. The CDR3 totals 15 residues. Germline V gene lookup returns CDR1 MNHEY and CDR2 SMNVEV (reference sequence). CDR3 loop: CASSAIGTVSYEQYF. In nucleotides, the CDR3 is TGTGCCAGCAGCGCTATTGGGACAGTGTCCTACGAGCAGTACTTC.

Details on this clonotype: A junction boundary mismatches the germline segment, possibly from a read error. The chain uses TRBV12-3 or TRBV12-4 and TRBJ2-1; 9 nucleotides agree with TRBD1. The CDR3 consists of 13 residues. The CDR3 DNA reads TGTACCAGCAGTCGGACAGGGGCGGATGAGCAGTTCTTC. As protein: CTSSRTGADEQFF.

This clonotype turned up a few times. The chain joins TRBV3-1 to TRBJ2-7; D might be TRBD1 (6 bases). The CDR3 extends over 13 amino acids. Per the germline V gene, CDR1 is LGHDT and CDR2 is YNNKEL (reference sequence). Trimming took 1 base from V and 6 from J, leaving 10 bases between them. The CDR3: CASSQAPGVEQYF. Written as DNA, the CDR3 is TGTGCCAGCAGCCAAGCTCCAGGGGTCGAGCAGTACTTC.

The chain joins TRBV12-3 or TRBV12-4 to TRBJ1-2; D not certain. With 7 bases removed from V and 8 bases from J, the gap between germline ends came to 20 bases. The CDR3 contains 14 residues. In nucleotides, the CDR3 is TGTGCCAGCACCCTGGGAAGGACGTTGGACGGCTACACCTTC. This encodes CASTLGRTLDGYTF.

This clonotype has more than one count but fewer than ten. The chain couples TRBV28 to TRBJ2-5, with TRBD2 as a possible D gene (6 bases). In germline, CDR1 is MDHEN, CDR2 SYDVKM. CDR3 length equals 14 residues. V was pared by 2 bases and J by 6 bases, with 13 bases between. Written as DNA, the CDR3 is TGTGCCAGCAGTTTAGAGGCTGGCGGGAAGACCCAGTACTTC. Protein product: CASSLEAGGKTQYF.

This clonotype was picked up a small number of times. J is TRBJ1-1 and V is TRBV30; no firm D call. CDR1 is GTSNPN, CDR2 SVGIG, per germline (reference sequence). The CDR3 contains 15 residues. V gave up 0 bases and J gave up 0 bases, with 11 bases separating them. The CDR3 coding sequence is TGTGCCTGGAGTGTTGGGAGGATTTTGAACACTGAAGCTTTCTTT. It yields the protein CAWSVGRILNTEAFF.

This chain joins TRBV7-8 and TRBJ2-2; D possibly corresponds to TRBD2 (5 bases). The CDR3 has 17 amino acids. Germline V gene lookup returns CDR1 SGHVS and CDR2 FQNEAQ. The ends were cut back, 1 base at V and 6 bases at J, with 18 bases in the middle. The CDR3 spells CASSLGRLSGFPGELFF. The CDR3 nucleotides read TGTGCCAGCAGCTTAGGAAGGCTGTCGGGGTTCCCCGGGGAGCTGTTTTTT.

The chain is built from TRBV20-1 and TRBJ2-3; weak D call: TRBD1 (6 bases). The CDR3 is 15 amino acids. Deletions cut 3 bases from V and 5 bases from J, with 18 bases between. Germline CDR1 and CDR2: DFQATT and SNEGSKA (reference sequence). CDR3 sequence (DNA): TGCAGTGCTAGCCCGGGGACACGCCAAGTAGATACGCAGTATTTT. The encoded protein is CSASPGTRQVDTQYF.

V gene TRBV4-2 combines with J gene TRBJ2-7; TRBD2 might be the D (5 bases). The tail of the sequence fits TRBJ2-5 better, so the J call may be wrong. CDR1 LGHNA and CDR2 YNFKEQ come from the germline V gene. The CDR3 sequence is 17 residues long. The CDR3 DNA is TGTGCCAGCAGCCAAGATCTAGGCTACCCGGGGCAAGAGACCCAGTACTTC. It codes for CASSQDLGYPGQETQYF.

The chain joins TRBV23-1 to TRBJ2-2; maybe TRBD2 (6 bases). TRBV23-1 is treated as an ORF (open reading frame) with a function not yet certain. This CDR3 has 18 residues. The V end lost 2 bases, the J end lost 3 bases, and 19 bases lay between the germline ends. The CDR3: CASSQPGGAQTDTGELFF. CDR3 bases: TGCGCCAGCAGTCAACCAGGCGGGGCGCAAACGGACACCGGGGAGCTGTTTTTT.

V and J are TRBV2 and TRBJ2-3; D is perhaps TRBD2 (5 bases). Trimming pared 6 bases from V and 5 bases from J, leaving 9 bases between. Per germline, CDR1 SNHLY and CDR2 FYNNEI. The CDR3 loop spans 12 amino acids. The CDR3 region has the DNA TGTGCCAGCAGCATACTAGTAGATACGCAGTATTTT. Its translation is CASSILVDTQYF.

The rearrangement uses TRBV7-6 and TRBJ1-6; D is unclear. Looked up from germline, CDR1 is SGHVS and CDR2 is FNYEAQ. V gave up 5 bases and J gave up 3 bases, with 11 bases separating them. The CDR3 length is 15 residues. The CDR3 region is CASSPGDFYNSPLHF. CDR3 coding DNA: TGTGCCAGCAGCCCCGGGGATTTCTATAATTCACCCCTCCACTTT.

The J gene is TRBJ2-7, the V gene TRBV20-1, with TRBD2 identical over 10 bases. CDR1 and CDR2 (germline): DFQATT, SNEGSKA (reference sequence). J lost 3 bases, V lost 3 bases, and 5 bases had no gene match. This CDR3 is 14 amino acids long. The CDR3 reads CSASPTSGVYEQYF. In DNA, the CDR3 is TGCAGTGCTAGTCCCACTAGCGGGGTCTACGAGCAGTACTTC.

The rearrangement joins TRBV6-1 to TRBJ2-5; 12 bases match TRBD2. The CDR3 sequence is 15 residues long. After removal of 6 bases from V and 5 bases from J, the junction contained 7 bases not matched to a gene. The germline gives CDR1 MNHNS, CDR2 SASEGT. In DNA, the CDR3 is TGTGCCAGCAGACGACTAGCGGGAGAATGGGAGACCCAGTACTTC. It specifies CASRRLAGEWETQYF.

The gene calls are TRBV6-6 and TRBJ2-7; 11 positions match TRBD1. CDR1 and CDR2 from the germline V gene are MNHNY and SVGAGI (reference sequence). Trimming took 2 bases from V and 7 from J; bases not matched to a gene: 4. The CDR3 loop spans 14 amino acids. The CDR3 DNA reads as TGTGCCAGCAGTTACGGACAGGGGGCTCAGGAGCAGTACTTC. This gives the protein CASSYGQGAQEQYF.

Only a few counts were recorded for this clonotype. CDR3 loop: CASSQGWGLAGGAYEQYF. The CDR3 DNA is TGTGCCAGCAGCCAAGGATGGGGACTAGCGGGAGGCGCCTACGAGCAGTACTTC. V gene TRBV14 combines with J gene TRBJ2-7, with 15 nucleotides matching TRBD2. With V trimmed by 1 base and J by 2 bases, 6 bases remained unmatched. This CDR3 is 18 amino acids long. The germline V gene encodes CDR1 SGHDN and CDR2 FVKESK.

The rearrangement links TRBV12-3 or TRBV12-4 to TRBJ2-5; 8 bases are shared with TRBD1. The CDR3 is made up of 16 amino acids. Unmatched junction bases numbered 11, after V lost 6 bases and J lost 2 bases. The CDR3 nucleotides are TGTGCCAGCAGGTATGGGGACAGGAGGAAACAAGAGACCCAGTACTTC. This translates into CASRYGDRRKQETQYF.

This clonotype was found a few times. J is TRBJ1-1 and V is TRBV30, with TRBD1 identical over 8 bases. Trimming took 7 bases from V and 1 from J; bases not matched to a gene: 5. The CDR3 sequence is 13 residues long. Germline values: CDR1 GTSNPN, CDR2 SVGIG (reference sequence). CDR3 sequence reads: CASPGTGNTEAFF. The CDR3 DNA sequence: TGTGCCTCTCCCGGGACAGGGAACACTGAAGCTTTCTTT.